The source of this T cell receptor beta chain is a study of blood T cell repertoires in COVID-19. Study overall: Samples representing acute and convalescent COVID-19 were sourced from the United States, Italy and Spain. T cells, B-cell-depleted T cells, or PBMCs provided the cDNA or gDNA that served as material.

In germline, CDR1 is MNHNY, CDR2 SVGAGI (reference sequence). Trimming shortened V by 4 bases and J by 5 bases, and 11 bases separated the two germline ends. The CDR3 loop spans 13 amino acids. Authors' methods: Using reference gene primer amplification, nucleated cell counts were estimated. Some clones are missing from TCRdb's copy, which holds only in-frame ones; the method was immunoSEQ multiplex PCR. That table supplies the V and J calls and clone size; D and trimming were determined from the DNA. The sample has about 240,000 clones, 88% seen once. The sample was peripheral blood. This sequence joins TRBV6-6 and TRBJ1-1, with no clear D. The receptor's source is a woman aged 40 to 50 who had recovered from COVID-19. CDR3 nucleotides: TGTGCCAGCAGTTTGGTAGAGGGAACTGAAGCTTTCTTT. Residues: CASSLVEGTEAFF.